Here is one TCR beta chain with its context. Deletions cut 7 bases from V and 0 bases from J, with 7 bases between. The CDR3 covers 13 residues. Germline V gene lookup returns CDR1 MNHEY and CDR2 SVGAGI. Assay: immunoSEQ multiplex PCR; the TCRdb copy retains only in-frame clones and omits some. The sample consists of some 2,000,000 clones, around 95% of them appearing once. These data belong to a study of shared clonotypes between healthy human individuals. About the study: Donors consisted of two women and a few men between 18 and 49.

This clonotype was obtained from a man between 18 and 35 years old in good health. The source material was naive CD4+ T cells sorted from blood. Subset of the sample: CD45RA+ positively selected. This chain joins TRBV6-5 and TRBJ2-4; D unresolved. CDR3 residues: CASIGTAKNIQYF. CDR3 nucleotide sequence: TGTGCCAGCATTGGTACAGCCAAAAACATTCAGTACTTC.